These 31 T cell receptor beta chains originate from one sample sequenced in a study of blood T cell repertoires in COVID-19. Data came from immunoSEQ multiplex PCR; TCRdb stores just in-frame clones and leaves some out. The sample yields some 500,000 clones, 85% to 90% seen once. The sample comprised peripheral blood. Receptors originate from a woman aged 45 to 65 with COVID-19, enrolled during active disease.

This chain uses TRBV5-1 with TRBJ1-1; TRBD1 might be the D (5 bases). V was cut by 4 bases and J by 6 bases, with 13 bases left in between. This CDR3 is 13 amino acids long. CDR1 SGHRS and CDR2 YFSETQ come from the germline V gene. CDR3 in DNA: TGCGCCAGCAGCCTCACAGGAAATTCTGAAGCTTTCTTT. Protein sequence: CASSLTGNSEAFF.

This chain uses TRBV10-3 with TRBJ2-6; tentatively, D is TRBD1 (5 bases). Trimming took 2 bases from V and 6 from J, leaving 11 bases between them. Germline CDR1 reads ENHRY; CDR2 reads SYGVKD. The CDR3 extends over 15 amino acids. The CDR3 here is CAISEGAFEANVLTF. The CDR3 bases are TGTGCCATCAGTGAGGGGGCCTTCGAGGCCAACGTCCTGACTTTC.

The chain has TRBV4-1 and TRBJ1-1; TRBD1 is a possible D gene (6 bases). Trimming stripped 1 base from V and 0 bases from J, with 12 bases between. The CDR3 covers 16 residues. Germline CDR1 and CDR2: MGHRA and YSYEKL. For the CDR3, the DNA is TGCGCCAGCAGCCAAGGTGGGGGCGGCTTGAACACTGAAGCTTTCTTT. Residues: CASSQGGGGLNTEAFF.

This sequence joins TRBV30 and TRBJ1-1, with D possibly being TRBD1 (6 bases). The V gene's germline CDR1 is GTSNPN and CDR2 SVGIG (reference sequence). V was pared by 8 bases and J by 11 bases, with 15 bases between. CDR3 length equals 10 residues. In DNA form, the CDR3 reads TGTGCCGGGGCGACAGGTGTCGCTTTCTTT. Translation: CAGATGVAFF.

This rearrangement joins TRBV11-2 to TRBJ1-6; D is undetermined. The V gene's germline CDR1 is SGHAT and CDR2 FQNNGV. The CDR3 covers 13 residues. V was shortened by 3 bases and J by 5 bases, with 5 bases between the two germline ends. The CDR3: CASSFSDNSPLHF. CDR3 coding DNA: TGTGCCAGCAGCTTCTCAGATAATTCACCCCTCCACTTT.

The chain recombines TRBV4-1 with TRBJ2-3; 7 bases match TRBD1. The CDR3 has 18 amino acids. Per germline, CDR1 MGHRA and CDR2 YSYEKL. Trimming removed 2 bases from V and 1 base from J; junction bases left unmatched: 12. CDR3 loop: CASSQRGTATPRTDTQYF. The CDR3 DNA reads TGCGCCAGCAGCCAACGTGGGACAGCTACTCCACGCACAGATACGCAGTATTTT.

The sample holds a few counts of this clone. This chain uses TRBV18 with TRBJ1-1, with D uncertain. The CDR3 extends over 15 amino acids. V dropped 6 bases and J dropped 2 bases, with 16 bases sitting between them. The germline V gene encodes CDR1 KGHSH and CDR2 LQKENI. CDR3 in DNA: TGTGCCAGCTCGTCGGTAAGGCAGGCCAACACTGAAGCTTTCTTT. It codes for CASSSVRQANTEAFF.

The V gene is TRBV28, the J gene TRBJ2-7, with no clear D. From germline, CDR1 is MDHEN and CDR2 SYDVKM. The CDR3 sequence is 14 residues long. V gave up 7 bases and J gave up 4 bases, with 17 bases separating them. CDR3 sequence: CASIPPRMRYEQYF. The CDR3 nucleotides are TGTGCCAGCATTCCTCCTCGTATGAGGTACGAGCAGTACTTC.

The chain employs TRBV7-2 and TRBJ1-6; no reliable D call. The CDR3 length is 14 residues. Trimming took 1 base from V and 4 from J, leaving 5 bases between them. CDR1 SGHTA and CDR2 FQGNSA come from the germline V gene. CDR3 sequence: CASSLDSYNSPLHF. For the CDR3, the DNA is TGTGCCAGCAGCTTAGACAGTTATAATTCACCCCTCCACTTT.

The V call is TRBV30, the J call TRBJ1-1, with D uncertain. V was clipped by 3 bases and J by 4 bases, with 15 bases between them. The CDR3 is made up of 14 amino acids. CDR1 and CDR2 (germline): GTSNPN, SVGIG (reference sequence). The CDR3 DNA sequence: TGTGCCTGGAGGAACCCTTCTTCGGGCACTGAAGCTTTCTTT. It is translated as CAWRNPSSGTEAFF.

The chain couples TRBV24-1 to TRBJ1-2; possible D gene TRBD1, 5 bases. The V and J ends lost 8 bases and 6 bases respectively, with 15 bases between them. The CDR3 is 13 residues long. Looked up from germline, CDR1 is KGHDR and CDR2 is SFDVKD. The CDR3 nucleotides are TGTGCCACCACGGGAGGCGGGGCGCATGGCTACACCTTC. Amino acids: CATTGGGAHGYTF.

V is TRBV29-1 and J is TRBJ1-6; D gene ambiguous. This CDR3 region has 13 residues. Germline V gene lookup returns CDR1 SQVTM and CDR2 ANQGSEA. V was clipped by 7 bases and J by 7 bases, with 14 bases between them. This CDR3 reads CSAGSGNNSPLHF. CDR3 nucleotide sequence: TGCAGCGCCGGGTCCGGGAACAATTCACCCCTCCACTTT.

CDR3 DNA sequence: TGCGCCAGCAGCTTGGGTCTACAGGGAGTAATCTCTGAAGCTTTCTTT. It specifies CASSLGLQGVISEAFF. The V and J genes are TRBV5-1 and TRBJ1-1; perhaps TRBD1 as D (6 bases). This CDR3 region has 16 residues. The germline CDR1 and CDR2 sequences are SGHRS and YFSETQ. V was pared by 0 bases and J by 6 bases, with 18 bases between.

This chain uses TRBV7-6 with TRBJ2-1, with D perhaps matching TRBD2 (5 bases). The ends were cut back, 4 bases at V and 1 base at J, with 14 bases in the middle. CDR3 length equals 16 residues. Germline V gives CDR1 SGHVS, CDR2 FNYEAQ. The CDR3 DNA follows: TGTGCCAGCAGCTCCCCCACGGGGTCATCCTACAATGAGCAGTTCTTC. Amino acid sequence: CASSSPTGSSYNEQFF.

The gene calls are TRBV5-4 and TRBJ2-2, with D possibly matching TRBD2 (5 bases). Between the trimmed V and J ends, which lost 2 bases and 7 bases, there was a span of 12 bases. The CDR3 has 14 amino acids. Germline-derived CDR1 and CDR2 are SGHNT and YYREEE (reference sequence). In DNA form, the CDR3 reads TGTGCCAGCAGCTTTGTGGCGGGTAGCGGGGAGCTGTTTTTT. Translated: CASSFVAGSGELFF.

The chain uses TRBV24-1 and TRBJ2-4, with 9 nucleotides matching TRBD1. The CDR3 loop spans 15 amino acids. Unmatched junction bases numbered 2, after V lost 0 bases and J lost 6 bases. Germline V gives CDR1 KGHDR, CDR2 SFDVKD. CDR3 sequence (DNA): TGTGCCACCAGTGATTTGTGGGACAGGGCAAACATTCAGTACTTC. Translation gives CATSDLWDRANIQYF.

The chain employs TRBV6-5 and TRBJ2-3; 10 bases are shared with TRBD2. The CDR3 is 16 amino acids. Germline lookup yields CDR1 MNHEY and CDR2 SVGAGI. Trimming at V came to 0 bases and at J to 6 bases, leaving 6 bases not matched to a gene. The CDR3 is CASSYSIAGGGDTQYF. CDR3 nucleotides: TGTGCCAGCAGTTACTCGATAGCGGGGGGAGGGGATACGCAGTATTTT.

This sequence joins TRBV6-5 and TRBJ1-1; D possibly corresponds to TRBD1 (5 bases). The CDR3 sequence is 11 residues long. Trimming stripped 10 bases from V and 7 bases from J, with 13 bases between. The germline CDR1 and CDR2 sequences are MNHEY and SVGAGI. In DNA form, the CDR3 reads TGTGCCATCACAGGTTTCCTTGAAGCTTTCTTT. Translating it yields CAITGFLEAFF.

This chain uses TRBV27 with TRBJ1-5; 7 positions agree with TRBD1. CDR3 length equals 15 residues. Germline V gene data show CDR1 as MNHEY and CDR2 as SMNVEV (reference sequence). V trimming: 2 bases; J trimming: 1 base; junction bases outside the gene matches: 2. The CDR3 nucleotides read TGTGCCAGCAGTTTACAGGGGGTGAGCAATCAGCCCCAGCATTTT. It yields the protein CASSLQGVSNQPQHF.

The J gene is TRBJ1-4, the V gene TRBV20-1; D remains unclear. V was cut by 6 bases and J by 10 bases, with 12 bases left in between. This CDR3 has 11 residues. CDR1 and CDR2 (germline): DFQATT, SNEGSKA (reference sequence). CDR3 DNA: TGCAGTGCCCCTGGGGAGGGAAAACTGTTTTTT. Translated: CSAPGEGKLFF.

The chain is built from TRBV12-5 and TRBJ2-3, with D maybe TRBD2 (5 bases). Germline CDR1 reads LGHNT; CDR2 reads FRNRAP. The CDR3 loop spans 13 amino acids. Trimming removed 9 bases at V and 1 base at J, with 11 bases between. The CDR3: CASALGGTDTQYF. In nucleotides, the CDR3 is TGTGCTAGCGCCCTGGGAGGCACAGATACGCAGTATTTT.

CDR3 in DNA: TGTGCCAACTCGGCAGGGGGCAGAGATACGCAGTATTTT. It specifies CANSAGGRDTQYF. V gene TRBV12-3 or TRBV12-4 combines with J gene TRBJ2-3, with TRBD1 matching over 8 bases. V shed 10 bases and J 5 bases; nucleotides not matched to a gene: 8. The CDR3 covers 13 residues.

The chain joins TRBV24-1 to TRBJ2-7; 8 nucleotides align to TRBD1. V trimming: 4 bases; J trimming: 6 bases; junction bases outside the gene matches: 7. The germline V gene has CDR1 KGHDR and CDR2 SFDVKD. The CDR3 has 14 residues. CDR3 in DNA: TGTGCCACCAGTGAACCGGGACAGGTGGTCGAGCAGTACTTC. This sequence encodes CATSEPGQVVEQYF.

The chain couples TRBV27 to TRBJ1-2; D unclear. V lost 4 bases, J lost 4 bases, and 10 bases lay in between. Germline assignment: CDR1 MNHEY and CDR2 SMNVEV (reference sequence). The CDR3 has 13 residues. This CDR3 is CASSSGEGYGYTF. CDR3 in DNA: TGTGCCAGCAGTTCCGGGGAAGGCTATGGCTACACCTTC.

The CDR3 protein is CASSQDGSPTSYNSPLHF. The CDR3 bases are TGTGCCAGCAGCCAAGACGGGAGCCCGACCTCCTATAATTCACCCCTCCACTTT. This chain links TRBV3-1 (or the pseudogene TRBV3-2) with TRBJ1-6, with D unclear. Trimming shortened V by 0 bases and J by 0 bases, and 12 bases separated the two germline ends. The CDR3 has 18 amino acids. Germline lookup yields CDR1 LGHDT and CDR2 YNNKEL (reference sequence).

The V and J genes are TRBV9 and TRBJ2-6; a weak D match, TRBD1 (6 bases). Between the trimmed V and J ends, which lost 2 bases and 2 bases, there was a span of 8 bases. This CDR3 region has 15 residues. Germline assignment: CDR1 SGDLS and CDR2 YYNGEE. The CDR3: CASSVNRAGANVLTF. CDR3 DNA sequence: TGTGCCAGCAGCGTCAACAGGGCTGGGGCCAACGTCCTGACTTTC.

DNA for the CDR3: TGTGCCAGCAGTCGTGATCATGACAGCTATGGCTACACCTTC. Its translation: CASSRDHDSYGYTF. The rearrangement uses TRBV6-5 and TRBJ1-2, with a possible D match to TRBD1 (5 bases). V was pared by 5 bases and J by 4 bases, with 14 bases between. Germline values: CDR1 MNHEY, CDR2 SVGAGI. This CDR3 contains 14 residues.

V and J are TRBV7-2 and TRBJ2-3; D is possibly TRBD2 (5 bases). V lost 5 bases and J 0 bases, leaving 15 bases between the germline ends. CDR1 is SGHTA and CDR2 is FQGNSA in the germline V gene. The CDR3 loop spans 16 amino acids. This CDR3 is CASSLGLGLSTDTQYF. The CDR3 coding sequence is TGTGCCAGCAGCCTCGGACTGGGCTTAAGCACAGATACGCAGTATTTT.

This chain links TRBV4-2 with TRBJ1-2; the D gene is possibly TRBD1 (6 bases). Germline V gene sequence: CDR1 LGHNA, CDR2 YNFKEQ. The CDR3 is made up of 15 amino acids. The V gene lost 0 bases and the J gene lost 3 bases, with 11 bases spanning the gap. Here the CDR3 reads CASSQEDRRYYGYTF. Written as DNA, the CDR3 is TGTGCCAGCAGCCAAGAAGACAGGCGGTACTATGGCTACACCTTC.

V usage is TRBV18 and J usage is TRBJ2-7, with D possibly being TRBD1 (5 bases). Germline lookup yields CDR1 KGHSH and CDR2 LQKENI. V lost 6 bases to trimming and J lost 0 bases, with 9 bases between them. CDR3 length: 13 amino acids. The DNA of the CDR3 is TGTGCCAGCTCGCCGACAGTCTCCTACGAGCAGTACTTC. Translated: CASSPTVSYEQYF.

This chain connects TRBV20-1 to TRBJ1-2; D perhaps matches TRBD1 (5 bases). Trimming pared 3 bases from V and 3 bases from J, leaving 23 bases between. CDR1 and CDR2 from the germline V gene are DFQATT and SNEGSKA (reference sequence). The CDR3 runs to 17 residues. The CDR3 loop reads CSASGREKGIRDYGYTF. For the CDR3, the DNA is TGCAGTGCTAGTGGCAGGGAAAAGGGAATAAGGGACTATGGCTACACCTTC.